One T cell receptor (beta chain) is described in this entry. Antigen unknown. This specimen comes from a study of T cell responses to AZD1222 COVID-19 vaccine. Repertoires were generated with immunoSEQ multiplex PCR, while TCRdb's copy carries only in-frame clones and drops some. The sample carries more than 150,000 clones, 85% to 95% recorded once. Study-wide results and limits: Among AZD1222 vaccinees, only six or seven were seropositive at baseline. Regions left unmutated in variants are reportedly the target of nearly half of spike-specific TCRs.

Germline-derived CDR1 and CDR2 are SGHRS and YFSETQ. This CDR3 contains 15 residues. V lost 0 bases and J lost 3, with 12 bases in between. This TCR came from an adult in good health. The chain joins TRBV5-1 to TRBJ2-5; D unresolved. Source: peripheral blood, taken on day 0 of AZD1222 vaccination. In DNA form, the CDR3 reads TGCGCCAGCAGCTTGGCGAGTAGACCCGAAGAGACCCAGTACTTC. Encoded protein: CASSLASRPEETQYF.